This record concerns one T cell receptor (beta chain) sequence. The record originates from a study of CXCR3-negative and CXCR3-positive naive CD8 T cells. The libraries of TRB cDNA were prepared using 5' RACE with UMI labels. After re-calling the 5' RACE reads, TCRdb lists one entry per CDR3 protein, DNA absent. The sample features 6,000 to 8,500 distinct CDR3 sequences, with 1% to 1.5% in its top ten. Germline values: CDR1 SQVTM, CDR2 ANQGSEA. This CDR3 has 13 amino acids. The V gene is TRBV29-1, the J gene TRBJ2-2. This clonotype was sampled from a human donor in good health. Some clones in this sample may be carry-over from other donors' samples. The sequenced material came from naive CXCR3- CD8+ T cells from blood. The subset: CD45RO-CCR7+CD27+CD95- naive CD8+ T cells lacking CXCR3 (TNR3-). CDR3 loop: CSVWGLGTGELFF.